The source of this TCR beta chain is a study of regulatory T cells in long-lasting Graves disease. Background on the study: Positive TSH receptor antibodies alongside over 5 years of antithyroid drugs were what marked Graves' disease as persistent.

Documented time point: persistent/refractory GD, antithyroid drugs over 5 years with positive TRAb. PBMC-extracted RNA yielded the TCR library. As a group, patients came from one endocrinology department in Xi'an, China. Tubes containing EDTA received 8 to 9.5 milliliters of drawn peripheral blood. General study results and limits: Persistent disease preferred TRBV28, TRBJ1-2 and TRBJ2-5; new disease, TRBV20-1 and TRBJ2-1.

Worth noting for this clonotype: Its antigen is undetermined. One base away lies a much larger clone, so this may be a sequencing read error.

To make TCR beta libraries, researchers used iRepertoire HTBI primers and Arm-PCR of CDR3 regions. TCRdb passed the multiplex PCR reads through MiXCR, listing each CDR3 protein once. Of about 460,000 distinct CDR3 sequences listed, 20% to 25% are singletons. Germline V gene lookup returns CDR1 SQVTM and CDR2 ANQGSEA. The ends were cut back, 4 bases at V and 7 bases at J, with 16 bases in the middle. This CDR3 spans 13 amino acids. The sequenced sample was peripheral blood mononuclear cells (PBMCs), obtained when the disease was refractory, from a patient treated with antithyroid drugs. The clonotype was recovered from a female donor with Graves disease. The chain couples TRBV29-1 to TRBJ1-2; D unresolved. The CDR3 bases are TGCAGCGTTGGAGATGGTCCAGTTAGTGGCTACACCTTC. Encoded protein: CSVGDGPVSGYTF.